What follows are 8 T cell receptor beta chains derived from one specimen sequenced in a study of control samples from healthy donors and cancer patients. TCRdb keeps only in-frame clones here, not all; method: immunoSEQ multiplex PCR. Of about 100,000 clones listed, around four fifths are singletons. Sequences were obtained from blood. The receptor set was obtained from a man aged 25 to 40 in good health.

This chain connects TRBV5-1 to TRBJ1-2, with no clear D. The CDR3 runs to 14 residues. Germline assignment: CDR1 SGHRS and CDR2 YFSETQ. With 5 bases removed from V and 4 bases from J, the gap between germline ends came to 15 bases. The CDR3 DNA reads TGCGCCAGCAGGCTCACGGCGGTACTCTATGGCTACACCTTC. This encodes CASRLTAVLYGYTF.

CDR3 amino acids: CAWSVMVGSGAFF. The CDR3 nucleotides read TGTGCCTGGAGTGTAATGGTGGGGTCGGGAGCTTTCTTT. The V call is TRBV30, the J call TRBJ1-1; D unresolved. V was trimmed by 0 bases and J by 10 bases, leaving 15 bases between them. The germline V gene has CDR1 GTSNPN and CDR2 SVGIG (reference sequence). This CDR3 contains 13 residues.

V is TRBV10-3 and J is TRBJ1-1; TRBD1 might be the D (5 bases). Germline V gene lookup returns CDR1 ENHRY and CDR2 SYGVKD. V was cut by 7 bases and J by 0 bases, with 12 bases left in between. This CDR3 region has 14 residues. In DNA, the CDR3 is TGTGCCATCAAGAGGGAGACAGTGAACACTGAAGCTTTCTTT. Protein product: CAIKRETVNTEAFF.

The chain has TRBV27 and TRBJ2-7; unclear D gene. The CDR3 covers 13 residues. Per the germline V gene, CDR1 is MNHEY and CDR2 is SMNVEV (reference sequence). Trimming shortened V by 3 bases and J by 3 bases, and 9 bases separated the two germline ends. The CDR3 here is CASSLGIHYEQYF. The CDR3 DNA sequence: TGTGCCAGCAGTTTGGGCATCCACTACGAGCAGTACTTC.

The rearrangement links TRBV3-1 (or the pseudogene TRBV3-2) to TRBJ1-3; D is unclear. The CDR3 has 16 amino acids. Trimming took off 3 bases at V and 3 bases at J, with 15 bases between the two ends. Germline V lookup: CDR1 LGHDT, CDR2 YNNKEL (reference sequence). The CDR3 DNA follows: TGTGCCAGCAGCCATGGGTCAAAGGAAGGTGGAAACACCATATATTTT. Translated, it gives CASSHGSKEGGNTIYF.

This clone was counted a single time. The rearrangement joins TRBV11-2 to TRBJ1-2; 9 bases map to TRBD1. Germline trimming cut 7 bases from V and 5 bases from J; bases unmatched to any gene: 11. The CDR3 length is 15 residues. Per germline, CDR1 SGHAT and CDR2 FQNNGV. The CDR3 sequence is CASTPPGTGRYGYTF. CDR3 nucleotide sequence: TGTGCCAGCACCCCTCCAGGGACAGGGCGGTATGGCTACACCTTC.

The chain is built from TRBV2 and TRBJ2-1, with 9 positions matching TRBD2. CDR1 SNHLY and CDR2 FYNNEI come from the germline V gene. Germline trimming cut 1 base from V and 4 bases from J; bases unmatched to any gene: 2. This CDR3 spans 15 amino acids. CDR3 amino acids: CASSEGTSEYNEQFF. The CDR3 DNA is TGTGCCAGCAGTGAAGGGACTAGCGAGTACAATGAGCAGTTCTTC.

V gene TRBV18 combines with J gene TRBJ2-2; TRBD2 aligns across 11 bases. Germline V gene data show CDR1 as KGHSH and CDR2 as LQKENI. The CDR3 runs 17 residues. The trim removed 2 bases at V and 5 bases at J, leaving 7 bases unmatched. The CDR3 is CASSPELAGVRTGELFF. The CDR3 DNA sequence: TGTGCCAGCTCACCAGAACTAGCGGGGGTTCGGACCGGGGAGCTGTTTTTT. The variable domain in full, with the rest retrieved from reference TRBV18 and TRBJ2-2, is NAGVMQNPRHLVRRRGQEARLRCSPMKGHSHVYWYRQLPEEGLKFMVYLQKENIIDESGMPKERFSAEFPKEGPSILRIQQVVRGDSAAYFCASSPELAGVRTGELFFGEGSRLTVL.